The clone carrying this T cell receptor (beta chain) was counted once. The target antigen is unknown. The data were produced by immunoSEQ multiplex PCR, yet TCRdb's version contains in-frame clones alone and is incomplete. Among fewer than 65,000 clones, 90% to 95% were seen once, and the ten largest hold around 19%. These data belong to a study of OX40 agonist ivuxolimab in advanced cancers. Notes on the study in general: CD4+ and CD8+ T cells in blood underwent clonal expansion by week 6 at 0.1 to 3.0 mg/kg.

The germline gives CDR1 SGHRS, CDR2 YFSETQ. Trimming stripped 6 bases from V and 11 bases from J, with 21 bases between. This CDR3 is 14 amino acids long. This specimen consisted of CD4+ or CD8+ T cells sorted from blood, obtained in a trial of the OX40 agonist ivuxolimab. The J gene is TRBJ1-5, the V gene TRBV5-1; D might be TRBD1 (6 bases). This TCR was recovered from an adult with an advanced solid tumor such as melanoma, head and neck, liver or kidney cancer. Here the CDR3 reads CASIAGAAERTQHF. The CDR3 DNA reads TGCGCCAGCATAGCAGGGGCCGCCGAGAGGACCCAGCATTTT.